The source of this TCR beta chain is a study of vaccination and CD4 T cells after COVID-19. For the study at large: Of the convalescent patients, who were SARS-CoV-2 positive by nasal swab PCR, fewer than 10 had mild and one severe disease. Notes on the study in general: It was found that, in convalescent patients, 304 of 307 vaccine-specific clones were spike mono-reactive. Early timepoints after natural infection were not analyzed in these convalescent patients.

Comments on this clonotype: No antigen is known for it.

Time point described: late sampling 161 to 241 days after vaccination in three convalescent patients. TCRdb processed the PCR reads anew with MiXCR; each CDR3 protein has one entry. In the table there are about 30,000 distinct CDR3 sequences, about 50% of which are singletons. Looked up from germline, CDR1 is DFQATT and CDR2 is SNEGSKA (reference sequence). Trimming cost V 6 bases and J 4 bases, with 15 bases left between them. This CDR3 spans 13 amino acids. The gene calls are TRBV20-1 and TRBJ2-5; D is unclear. The origin of this receptor is a human donor who had recovered from COVID-19. Sample: CD4+ T cells from blood, taken about 7 months after SARS-CoV-2 vaccination. Here the CDR3 DNA reads TGCAGTGCATCCCCTCCCCTTGGAGAGACCCAGTACTTC. Encoded protein: CSASPPLGETQYF.